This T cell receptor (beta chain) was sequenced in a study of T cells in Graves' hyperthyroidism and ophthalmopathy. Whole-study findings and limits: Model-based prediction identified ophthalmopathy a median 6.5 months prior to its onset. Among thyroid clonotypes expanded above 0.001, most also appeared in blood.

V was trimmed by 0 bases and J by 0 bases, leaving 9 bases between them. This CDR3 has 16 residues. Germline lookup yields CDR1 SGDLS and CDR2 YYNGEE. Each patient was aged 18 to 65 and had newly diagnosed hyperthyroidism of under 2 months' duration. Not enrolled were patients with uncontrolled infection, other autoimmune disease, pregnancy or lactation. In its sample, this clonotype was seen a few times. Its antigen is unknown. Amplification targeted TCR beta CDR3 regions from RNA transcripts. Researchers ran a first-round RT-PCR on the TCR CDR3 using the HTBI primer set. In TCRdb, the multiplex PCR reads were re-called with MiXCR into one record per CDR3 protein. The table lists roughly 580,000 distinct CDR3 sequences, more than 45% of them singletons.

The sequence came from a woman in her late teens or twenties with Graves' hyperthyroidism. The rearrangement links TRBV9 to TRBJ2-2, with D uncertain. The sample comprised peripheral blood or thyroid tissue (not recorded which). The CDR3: CASSVAGGTNTGELFF. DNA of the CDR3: TGTGCCAGCAGCGTAGCGGGCGGAACGAACACCGGGGAGCTGTTTTTT.